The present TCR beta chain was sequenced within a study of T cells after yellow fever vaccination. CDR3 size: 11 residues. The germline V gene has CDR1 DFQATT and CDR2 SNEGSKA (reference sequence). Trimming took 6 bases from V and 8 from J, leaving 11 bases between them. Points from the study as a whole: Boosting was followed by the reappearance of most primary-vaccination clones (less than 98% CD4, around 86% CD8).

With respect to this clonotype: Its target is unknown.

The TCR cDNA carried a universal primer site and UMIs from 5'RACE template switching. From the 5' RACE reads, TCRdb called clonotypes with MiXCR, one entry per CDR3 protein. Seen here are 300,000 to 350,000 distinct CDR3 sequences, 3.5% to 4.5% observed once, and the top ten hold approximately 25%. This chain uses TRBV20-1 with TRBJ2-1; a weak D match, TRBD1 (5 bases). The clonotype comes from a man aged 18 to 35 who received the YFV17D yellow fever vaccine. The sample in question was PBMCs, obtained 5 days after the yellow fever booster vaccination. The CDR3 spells CSAPQGYEQFF. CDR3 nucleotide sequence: TGCAGTGCCCCCCAGGGATATGAGCAGTTCTTC.